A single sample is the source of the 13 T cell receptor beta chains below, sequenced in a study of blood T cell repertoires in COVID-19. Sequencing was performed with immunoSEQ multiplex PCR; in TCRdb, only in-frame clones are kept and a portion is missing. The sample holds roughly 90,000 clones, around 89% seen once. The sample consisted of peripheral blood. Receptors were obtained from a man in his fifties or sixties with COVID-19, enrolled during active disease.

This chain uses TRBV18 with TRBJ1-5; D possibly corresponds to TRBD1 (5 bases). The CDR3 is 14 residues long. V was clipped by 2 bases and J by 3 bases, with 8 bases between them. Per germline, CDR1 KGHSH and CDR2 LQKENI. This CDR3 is CASSPRQINQPQHF. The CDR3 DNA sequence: TGTGCCAGCTCACCAAGACAGATCAATCAGCCCCAGCATTTT.

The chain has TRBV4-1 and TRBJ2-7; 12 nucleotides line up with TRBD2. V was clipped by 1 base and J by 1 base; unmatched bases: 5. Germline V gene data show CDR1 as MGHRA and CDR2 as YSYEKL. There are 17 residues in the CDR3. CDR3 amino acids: CASSQAPGLAGSYEQYF. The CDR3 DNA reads TGCGCCAGCAGCCAAGCCCCTGGACTAGCGGGATCCTACGAGCAGTACTTC.

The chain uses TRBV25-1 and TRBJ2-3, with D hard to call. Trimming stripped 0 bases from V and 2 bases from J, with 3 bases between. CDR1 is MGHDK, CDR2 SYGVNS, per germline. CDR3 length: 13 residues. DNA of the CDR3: TGTGCCAGCAGTGAATATCACACAGATACGCAGTATTTT. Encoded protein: CASSEYHTDTQYF.

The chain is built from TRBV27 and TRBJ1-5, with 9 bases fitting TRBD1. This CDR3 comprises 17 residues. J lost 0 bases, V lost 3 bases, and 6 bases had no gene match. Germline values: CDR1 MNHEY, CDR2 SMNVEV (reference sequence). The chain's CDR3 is CASSLGDRAYSNQPQHF. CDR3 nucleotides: TGTGCCAGCAGTTTGGGGGACAGGGCTTATAGCAATCAGCCCCAGCATTTT.

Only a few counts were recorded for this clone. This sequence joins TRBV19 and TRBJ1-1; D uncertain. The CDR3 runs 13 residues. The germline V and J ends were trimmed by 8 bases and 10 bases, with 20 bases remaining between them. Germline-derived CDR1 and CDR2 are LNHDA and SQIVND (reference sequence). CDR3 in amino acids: CASRRTPGEIAFF. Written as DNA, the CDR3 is TGTGCCAGTCGGAGGACGCCTGGAGAGATAGCTTTCTTT.

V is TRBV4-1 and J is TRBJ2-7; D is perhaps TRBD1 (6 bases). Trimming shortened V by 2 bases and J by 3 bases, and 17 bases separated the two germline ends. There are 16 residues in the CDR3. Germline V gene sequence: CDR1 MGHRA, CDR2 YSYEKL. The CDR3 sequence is CASSQFTGHNYYEQYF. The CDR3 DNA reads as TGCGCCAGCAGCCAATTTACAGGGCATAACTACTACGAGCAGTACTTC.

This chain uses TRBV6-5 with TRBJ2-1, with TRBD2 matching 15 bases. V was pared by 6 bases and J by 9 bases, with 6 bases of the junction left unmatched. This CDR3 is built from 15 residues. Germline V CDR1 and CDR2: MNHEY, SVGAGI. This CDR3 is CASRPPGLAGGEQFF. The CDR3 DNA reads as TGTGCCAGCAGACCCCCGGGACTAGCGGGGGGTGAGCAGTTCTTC.

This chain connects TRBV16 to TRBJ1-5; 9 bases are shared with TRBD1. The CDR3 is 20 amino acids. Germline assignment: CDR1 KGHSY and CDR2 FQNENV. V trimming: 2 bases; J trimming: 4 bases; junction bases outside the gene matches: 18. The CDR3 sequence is CASSQDARDRDYTRNQPQHF. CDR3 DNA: TGTGCCAGCAGCCAAGATGCACGGGACAGGGATTACACTCGAAATCAGCCCCAGCATTTT.

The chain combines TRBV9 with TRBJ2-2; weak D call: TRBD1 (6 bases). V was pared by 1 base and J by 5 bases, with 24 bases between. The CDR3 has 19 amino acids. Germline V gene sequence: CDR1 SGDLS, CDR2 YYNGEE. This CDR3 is CASSVNIHPTKGGTGELFF. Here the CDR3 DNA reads TGTGCCAGCAGCGTAAACATCCACCCGACCAAAGGGGGAACCGGGGAGCTGTTTTTT.

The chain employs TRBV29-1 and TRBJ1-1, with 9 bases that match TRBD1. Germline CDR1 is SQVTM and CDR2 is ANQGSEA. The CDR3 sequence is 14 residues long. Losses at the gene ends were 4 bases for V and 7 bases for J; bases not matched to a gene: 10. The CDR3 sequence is CSVADRGLWIEAFF. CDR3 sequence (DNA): TGCAGCGTTGCGGACAGGGGATTGTGGATTGAAGCTTTCTTT. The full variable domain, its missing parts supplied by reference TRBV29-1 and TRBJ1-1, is SAVISQKPSRDICQRGTSLTIQCQVDSQVTMMFWYRQQPGQSLTLIATANQGSEATYESGFVIDKFPISRPNLTFSTLTVSNMSPEDSSIYLCSVADRGLWIEAFFGQGTRLTVV.

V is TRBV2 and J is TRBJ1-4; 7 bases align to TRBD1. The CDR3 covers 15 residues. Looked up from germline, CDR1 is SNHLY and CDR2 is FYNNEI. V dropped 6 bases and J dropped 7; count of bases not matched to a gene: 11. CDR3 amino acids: CASRDRQGIGEKLFF. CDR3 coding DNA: TGTGCCAGCAGAGACCGACAGGGCATCGGTGAAAAACTGTTTTTT.

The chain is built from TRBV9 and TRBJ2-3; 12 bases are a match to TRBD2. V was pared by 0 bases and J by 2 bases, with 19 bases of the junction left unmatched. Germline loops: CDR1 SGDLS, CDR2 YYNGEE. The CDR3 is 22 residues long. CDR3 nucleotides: TGTGCCAGCAGCGTAGGAAGGGTACCCCTCTGGACTAGCGGGGCCTACACAGATACGCAGTATTTT. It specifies CASSVGRVPLWTSGAYTDTQYF.

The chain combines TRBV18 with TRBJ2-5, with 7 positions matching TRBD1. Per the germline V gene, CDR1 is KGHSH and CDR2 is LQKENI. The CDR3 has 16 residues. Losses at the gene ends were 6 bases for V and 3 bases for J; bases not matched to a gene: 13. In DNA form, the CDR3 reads TGTGCCAGCTCGCCTTTTTCGAGGGGGCGCGAAGAGACCCAGTACTTC. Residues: CASSPFSRGREETQYF.